A selection of T cell receptor beta chains follows, all from one sample in a study of spatial heterogeneity in lung cancer. One entry per CDR3 protein, called by TCRdb with MiXCR from the 5' RACE reads. There are 39,000 or so distinct CDR3 sequences in the sample; around 3.3% occur only once, and 36% lies in the top ten. This sample comprised normal lung tissue next to the tumor, obtained at surgery. These receptors were collected from a male donor with early-stage non-small cell lung cancer. CDR3s include the opening cysteine and the closing phenylalanine or tryptophan. D genes are given only for firm matches. The listing skips clone size in some rows; elsewhere it reads once, few, many or a size class.

CASTGWGNQPQHF	TGTGCCAGCACCGGATGGGGCAATCAGCCCCAGCATTTT	many	-	TRBV6-2/TRBV6-3	TRBJ1-5
CASSQRDRANTEAFF	TGTGCCAGCAGCCAACGGGACAGGGCGAACACTGAAGCTTTCTTT	many	TRBD1	TRBV4-2	TRBJ1-1
CASKIAGGAEQYF	TGTGCCAGCAAAATAGCGGGAGGCGCCGAGCAGTACTTC	many	TRBD2	TRBV2	TRBJ2-7
CASSPRQGDTYEQYF	TGCGCCAGCAGCCCGAGACAGGGCGACACCTACGAGCAGTACTTC	many	TRBD1	TRBV5-1	TRBJ2-7
CASSLFQGAGTNEKLFF	TGTGCCAGCAGCTTGTTTCAGGGGGCAGGAACTAATGAAAAACTGTTTTTT	many	TRBD1	TRBV7-9	TRBJ1-4
CASSLQGLAFF	TGTGCCAGCAGCTTACAGGGTTTGGCTTTCTTT	many	-	TRBV11-2	TRBJ1-1
CASSLVGSQGPLHF	TGCGCCAGCAGCTTGGTGGGGTCCCAAGGACCCCTCCACTTT	many	-	TRBV5-1	TRBJ1-6
CASSLWGRFNEQFF	TGTGCCAGCAGCTTATGGGGTAGATTCAATGAGCAGTTCTTC	medium-sized	-	TRBV7-2	TRBJ2-1
CASSSRTGHEKLFF	TGTGCCAGCAGCTCCCGGACAGGGCATGAAAAACTGTTTTTT	many	TRBD1	TRBV9	TRBJ1-4
CASSTPSGNTIYF	TGTGCCAGCAGTACCCCTTCGGGAAACACCATATATTTT	many	-	TRBV12-3/TRBV12-4	TRBJ1-3
CASSPRTVNTIYF	TGTGCCAGCAGCCCCCGGACGGTAAACACCATATATTTT	many	-	TRBV7-2	TRBJ1-3
CASSFAGTSRSQPQHF	TGTGCCAGCAGTTTCGCCGGGACAAGCCGCTCTCAGCCCCAGCATTTT	many	-	TRBV28	TRBJ1-5
CSVGSSLYGYTF	TGCAGCGTTGGGTCAAGCCTCTATGGCTACACCTTC	many	-	TRBV29-1	TRBJ1-2
CKTRGDPETGFGTDTQYF	TGCAAGACACGAGGGGATCCTGAAACAGGTTTCGGCACAGATACGCAGTATTTT	many	-	TRBV20-1	TRBJ2-3
CASSQDGLGDTQYF	TGCGCCAGCAGCCAAGATGGGTTAGGGGATACGCAGTATTTT	many	-	TRBV4-1	TRBJ2-3
CASSYVHGPSNQPQHF	TGTGCCAGCAGTTACGTTCACGGGCCCTCCAATCAGCCCCAGCATTTT	many	-	TRBV6-2/TRBV6-3	TRBJ1-5
CASSRIAGGANQPQHF	TGTGCCAGCAGCCGGATCGCCGGGGGGGCGAATCAGCCCCAGCATTTT	medium-sized	-	TRBV12-3/TRBV12-4	TRBJ1-5
CATSESGARSEQFF	TGTGCCACCAGTGAATCAGGGGCACGAAGTGAGCAGTTCTTC	many	-	TRBV24-1	TRBJ2-1
CASSLTGVADTQYF	TGTGCCAGCAGCCTGACAGGGGTGGCAGATACGCAGTATTTT	many	TRBD1	TRBV11-1	TRBJ2-3
CASSLTAGELFF	TGTGCCAGCAGCTTAACTGCCGGGGAGCTGTTTTTT	many	-	TRBV7-9	TRBJ2-2
CASSLVAGGSTDTQYF	TGTGCCAGCAGCTTAGTAGCGGGGGGGAGCACAGATACGCAGTATTTT	many	TRBD2	TRBV7-2	TRBJ2-3
CASSPARVSEQYF	TGTGCCAGCAGCCCCGCTCGGGTATCCGAGCAGTACTTC	-	-	TRBV7-8	TRBJ2-7
CASSAGTGNTIYF	TGTGCCAGCAGCGCCGGCACAGGGAACACCATATATTTT	many	-	TRBV7-3	TRBJ1-3
CATARSSYEQYF	TGTGCCACCGCTAGGAGCTCCTACGAGCAGTACTTC	-	-	TRBV10-3	TRBJ2-7
CASSYPGLAARFSSTDTQYF	TGTGCCAGCAGTTATCCGGGACTAGCGGCGAGATTTTCTAGCACAGATACGCAGTATTTT	-	TRBD2	TRBV6-2/TRBV6-3	TRBJ2-3
CASSLTSVSLGANVLTF	TGCGCCAGCAGCTTGACTAGCGTCTCTTTGGGGGCCAACGTCCTGACTTTC	many	TRBD2	TRBV5-1	TRBJ2-6
CSAQPSNYGYTF	TGCAGTGCTCAACCGTCTAACTATGGCTACACCTTC	many	-	TRBV20-1	TRBJ1-2
CASIPTAMNTEAFF	TGTGCCAGCATTCCGACAGCTATGAACACTGAAGCTTTCTTT	many	-	TRBV6-5	TRBJ1-1
CASSLQGSTDTQYF	TGTGCCAGCAGCCTCCAGGGCTCCACAGATACGCAGTATTTT	many	-	TRBV5-5	TRBJ2-3
CASSLLTGLNTEAFF	TGCGCCAGCAGCTTGCTAACAGGGTTGAACACTGAAGCTTTCTTT	many	-	TRBV5-1	TRBJ1-1
CSALGGRSYEQYF	TGCAGTGCTCTGGGGGGCCGCTCCTACGAGCAGTACTTC	many	-	TRBV20-1	TRBJ2-7
CASSLTDRGLYAFF	TGCGCCAGCAGCTTAACTGACAGGGGGCTTTACGCTTTCTTT	many	TRBD1	TRBV5-1	TRBJ1-1
CASSFRTPSSTDTQYF	TGTGCCAGCAGTTTTCGGACACCCTCGTCCACAGATACGCAGTATTTT	-	-	TRBV28	TRBJ2-3
CASSPRGRFYGYTF	TGTGCCAGCAGCCCCAGGGGGCGATTCTATGGCTACACCTTC	many	TRBD1	TRBV3-1	TRBJ1-2
CASSFSIGDQPQHF	TGTGCCAGCAGTTTTTCAATAGGGGATCAGCCCCAGCATTTT	many	-	TRBV12-3/TRBV12-4	TRBJ1-5
CSESGGTDTQYF	TGCAGTGAAAGCGGGGGAACAGATACGCAGTATTTT	many	TRBD2	TRBV20-1	TRBJ2-3
CATSRVLTGEKLFF	TGTGCCACCAGCAGAGTCTTAACCGGGGAAAAACTGTTTTTT	few	-	TRBV15	TRBJ1-4
CSARVAGGGWTDTQYF	TGCAGTGCTAGAGTGGCCGGGGGAGGTTGGACAGATACGCAGTATTTT	medium-sized	-	TRBV20-1	TRBJ2-3
CASSLMGSRLFF	TGTGCCAGCAGCTTAATGGGCTCGAGGCTGTTTTTT	many	-	TRBV7-9	TRBJ1-4
CASSSGTGGVQQFF	TGTGCCAGCAGTTCCGGGACAGGGGGCGTCCAGCAGTTCTTC	-	TRBD1	TRBV6-2/TRBV6-3	TRBJ2-1
CASSWGISYNEQFF	TGCGCCAGCAGCTGGGGGATTTCCTACAATGAGCAGTTCTTC	many	-	TRBV5-1	TRBJ2-1
CSASGTGITGELFF	TGCAGTGCTAGTGGGACAGGGATCACCGGGGAGCTGTTTTTT	many	TRBD1	TRBV20-1	TRBJ2-2